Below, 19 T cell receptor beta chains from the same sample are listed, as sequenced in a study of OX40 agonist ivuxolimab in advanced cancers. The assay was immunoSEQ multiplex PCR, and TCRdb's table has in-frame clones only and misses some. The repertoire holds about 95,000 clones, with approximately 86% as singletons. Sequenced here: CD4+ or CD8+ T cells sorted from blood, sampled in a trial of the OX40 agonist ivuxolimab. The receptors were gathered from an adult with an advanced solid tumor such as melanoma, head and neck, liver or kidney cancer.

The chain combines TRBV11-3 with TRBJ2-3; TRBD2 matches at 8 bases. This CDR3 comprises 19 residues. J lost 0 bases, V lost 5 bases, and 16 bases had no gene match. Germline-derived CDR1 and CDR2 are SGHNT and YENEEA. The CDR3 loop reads CASSPRILAEPRSTDTQYF. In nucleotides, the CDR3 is TGTGCCAGCAGCCCACGGATACTAGCGGAGCCACGAAGCACAGATACGCAGTATTTT.

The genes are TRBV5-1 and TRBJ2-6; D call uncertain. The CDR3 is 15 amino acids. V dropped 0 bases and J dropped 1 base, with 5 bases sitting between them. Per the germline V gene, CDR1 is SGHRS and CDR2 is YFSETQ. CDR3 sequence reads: CASSLEGSGANVLTF. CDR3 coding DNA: TGCGCCAGCAGCTTGGAAGGTTCTGGGGCCAACGTCCTGACTTTC.

The CDR3 region is CASSGYTEAFF. The CDR3 coding sequence is TGTGCCAGCAGCGGATACACTGAAGCTTTCTTT. The V and J genes are TRBV6-5 and TRBJ1-1; D not resolved. The CDR3 has 11 amino acids. The V gene lost 6 bases and the J gene lost 3 bases, with 5 bases spanning the gap. Germline loops: CDR1 MNHEY, CDR2 SVGAGI.

CDR3 region: CASSLGTRLEKLFF. CDR3 in DNA: TGTGCCAGCAGCTTAGGGACAAGATTAGAAAAACTGTTTTTT. The rearrangement links TRBV7-9 to TRBJ1-4; TRBD1 might be the D (5 bases). The V gene lost 1 base and the J gene lost 8 bases, with 11 bases spanning the gap. The CDR3 consists of 14 residues. Germline V gene lookup returns CDR1 SEHNR and CDR2 FQNEAQ (reference sequence).

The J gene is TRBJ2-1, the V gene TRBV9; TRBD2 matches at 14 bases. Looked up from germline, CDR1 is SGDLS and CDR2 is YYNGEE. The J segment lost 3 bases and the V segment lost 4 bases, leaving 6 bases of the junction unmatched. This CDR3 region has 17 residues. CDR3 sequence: CASSPRGTSGSYNEQFF. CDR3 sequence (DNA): TGTGCCAGCAGCCCGAGAGGGACTAGCGGGAGCTACAATGAGCAGTTCTTC.

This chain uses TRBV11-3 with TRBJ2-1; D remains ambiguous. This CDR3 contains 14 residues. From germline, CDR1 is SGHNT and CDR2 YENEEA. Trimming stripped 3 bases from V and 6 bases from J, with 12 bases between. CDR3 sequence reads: CASSFSLPGNEQFF. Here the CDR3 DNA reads TGTGCCAGCAGCTTTTCCTTACCCGGCAATGAGCAGTTCTTC.

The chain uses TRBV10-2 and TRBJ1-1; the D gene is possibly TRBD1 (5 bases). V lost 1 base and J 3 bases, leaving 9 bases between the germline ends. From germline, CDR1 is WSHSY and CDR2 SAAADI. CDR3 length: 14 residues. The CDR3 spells CASSEWGGDTEAFF. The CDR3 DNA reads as TGCGCCAGCAGTGAGTGGGGGGGGGACACTGAAGCTTTCTTT.

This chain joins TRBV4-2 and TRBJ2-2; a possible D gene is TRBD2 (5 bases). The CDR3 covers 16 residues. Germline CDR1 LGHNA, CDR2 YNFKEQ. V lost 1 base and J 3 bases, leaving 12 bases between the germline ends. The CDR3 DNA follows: TGTGCCAGCAGCCAAGGTCAGAGGGTAGACACCGGGGAGCTGTTTTTT. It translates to CASSQGQRVDTGELFF.

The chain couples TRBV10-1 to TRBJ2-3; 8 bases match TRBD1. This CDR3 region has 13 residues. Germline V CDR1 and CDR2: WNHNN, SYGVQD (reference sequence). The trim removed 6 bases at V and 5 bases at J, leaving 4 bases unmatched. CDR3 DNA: TGCGCCAGCAGCAGGGGGCGGGAAGATACGCAGTATTTT. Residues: CASSRGREDTQYF.

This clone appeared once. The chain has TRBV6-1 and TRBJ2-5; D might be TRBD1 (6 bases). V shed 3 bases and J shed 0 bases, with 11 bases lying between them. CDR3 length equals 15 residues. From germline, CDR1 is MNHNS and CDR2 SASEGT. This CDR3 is CASSESGTYQETQYF. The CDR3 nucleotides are TGTGCCAGCAGTGAGTCGGGGACATACCAAGAGACCCAGTACTTC.

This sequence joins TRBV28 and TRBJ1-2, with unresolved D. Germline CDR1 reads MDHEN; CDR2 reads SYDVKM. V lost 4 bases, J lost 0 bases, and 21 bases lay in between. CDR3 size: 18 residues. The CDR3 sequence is CASSSASLPHEANYGYTF. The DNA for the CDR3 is TGTGCCAGCAGTTCAGCCTCCCTACCCCACGAAGCTAACTATGGCTACACCTTC.

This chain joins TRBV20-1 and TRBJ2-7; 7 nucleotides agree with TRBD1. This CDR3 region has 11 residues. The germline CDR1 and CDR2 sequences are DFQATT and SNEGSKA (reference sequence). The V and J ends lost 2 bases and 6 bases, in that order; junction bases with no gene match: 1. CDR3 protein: CSARTGVEQYF. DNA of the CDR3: TGCAGTGCTAGAACAGGGGTCGAGCAGTACTTC.

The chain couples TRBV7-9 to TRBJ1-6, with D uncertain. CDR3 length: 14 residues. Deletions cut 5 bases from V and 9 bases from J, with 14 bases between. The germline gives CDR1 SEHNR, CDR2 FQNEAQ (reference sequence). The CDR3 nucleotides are TGTGCCAGCAGCACCTCCCCAGGAGCTTCACCCCTCCACTTT. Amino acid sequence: CASSTSPGASPLHF.

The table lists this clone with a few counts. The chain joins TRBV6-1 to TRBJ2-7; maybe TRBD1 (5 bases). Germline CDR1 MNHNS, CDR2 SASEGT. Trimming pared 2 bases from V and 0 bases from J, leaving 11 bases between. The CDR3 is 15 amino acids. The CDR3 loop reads CASSERGGSSYEQYF. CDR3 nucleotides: TGTGCCAGCAGTGAAAGGGGCGGCTCCTCCTACGAGCAGTACTTC.

This CDR3 reads CASSSGSGGPYEQYF. CDR3 sequence (DNA): TGTGCCAGCAGCTCAGGATCGGGAGGGCCCTACGAGCAGTACTTC. V is TRBV11-2 and J is TRBJ2-7, with 8 bases aligning to TRBD2. The V gene's germline CDR1 is SGHAT and CDR2 FQNNGV. The CDR3 covers 15 residues. V trimming: 4 bases; J trimming: 2 bases; junction bases outside the gene matches: 7.

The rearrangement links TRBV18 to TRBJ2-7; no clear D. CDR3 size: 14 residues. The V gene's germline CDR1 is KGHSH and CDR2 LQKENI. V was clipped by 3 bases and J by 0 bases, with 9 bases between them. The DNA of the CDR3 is TGTGCCAGCTCACCCGGGCAGCGCTCCTACGAGCAGTACTTC. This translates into CASSPGQRSYEQYF. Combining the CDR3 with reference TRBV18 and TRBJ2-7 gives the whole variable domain NAGVMQNPRHLVRRRGQEARLRCSPMKGHSHVYWYRQLPEEGLKFMVYLQKENIIDESGMPKERFSAEFPKEGPSILRIQQVVRGDSAAYFCASSPGQRSYEQYFGPGTRLTVT.

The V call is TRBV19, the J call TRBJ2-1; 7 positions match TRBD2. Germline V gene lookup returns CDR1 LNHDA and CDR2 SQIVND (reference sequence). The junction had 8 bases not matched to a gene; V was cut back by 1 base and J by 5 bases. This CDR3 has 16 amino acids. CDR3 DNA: TGTGCCAGTAGTATAGTTGGCGGGAGAGCCAACAATGAGCAGTTCTTC. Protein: CASSIVGGRANNEQFF.

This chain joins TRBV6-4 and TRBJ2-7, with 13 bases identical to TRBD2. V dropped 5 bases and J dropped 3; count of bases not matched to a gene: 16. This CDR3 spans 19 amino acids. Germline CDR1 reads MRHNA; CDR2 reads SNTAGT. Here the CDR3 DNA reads TGTGCCAGCAGTCCTAAAAGGACGGGTGGACTAGCGGGGGTCTACGAGCAGTACTTC. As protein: CASSPKRTGGLAGVYEQYF.

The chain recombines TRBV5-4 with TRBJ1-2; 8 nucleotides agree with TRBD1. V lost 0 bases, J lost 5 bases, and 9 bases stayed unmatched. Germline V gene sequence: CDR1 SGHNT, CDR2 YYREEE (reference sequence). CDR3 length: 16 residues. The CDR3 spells CASSLDRGFNDYGYTF. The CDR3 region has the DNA TGTGCCAGCAGCTTGGACAGGGGGTTCAACGATTATGGCTACACCTTC.